A single T cell receptor (beta chain) is shown here with its context. Its target is not known. Regarding treatment: oral pan-JAK inhibitor, 5-10 mg twice daily. The V end was cut by 0 bases, the J end by 8 bases, with 8 bases between. CDR1 SNHLY and CDR2 FYNNEI come from the germline V gene. The CDR3 runs to 13 residues. This sample stems from a study of CD8+ T cells in alopecia areata. Background on the study: Treated patients received severity scores based on the percentage of scalp area affected.

Sequencing templates came from extracted RNA that was reverse transcribed into cDNA. Some clones are missing from TCRdb's copy, which holds only in-frame ones; the method was immunoSEQ multiplex PCR. Of approximately 180,000 clones in the sample, approximately 57% were seen once. Study-wide results and limits: Scalp clonality and expanded CD8+ clones among the top 100 were significantly decreased by tofacitinib.

Specimen: CD4+ T cells sorted from blood, collected at week 24, from a patient treated with tofacitinib. The TCR was taken from a human donor with alopecia areata. The gene calls are TRBV2 and TRBJ2-1; D uncertain. The CDR3 reads CASSEAQSYEQFF. The CDR3 DNA follows: TGTGCCAGCAGTGAAGCACAGTCATATGAGCAGTTCTTC.